This TCR beta chain was retrieved from a study of CD8+ T cells in alopecia areata. Reverse transcription of extracted RNA yielded cDNA, which provided the sequencing template. Here immunoSEQ multiplex PCR was the method, and the copy in TCRdb shows in-frame clones only, minus some. The sample carries about 110,000 clones, around 59% recorded once. This CDR3 is 12 amino acids long. Germline V gene lookup returns CDR1 MNHEY and CDR2 SMNVEV (reference sequence). Trimming removed 10 bases from V and 4 bases from J, with 10 bases in between. The source of this sequence is a human donor in good health. Sample: CD8+ T cells sorted from blood. The V and J genes are TRBV27 and TRBJ1-4; weak D call: TRBD1 (5 bases). DNA of the CDR3: TGTGCCACGGGACGGGTTAATGAAAAACTGTTTTTT. As protein: CATGRVNEKLFF. The full variable domain, completed using reference TRBV27 and TRBJ1-4, is EAQVTQNPRYLITVTGKKLTVTCSQNMNHEYMSWYRQDPGLGLRQIYYSMNVEVTDKGDVPEGYKVSRKEKRNFPLILESPSPNQTSLYFCATGRVNEKLFFGSGTQLSVL.